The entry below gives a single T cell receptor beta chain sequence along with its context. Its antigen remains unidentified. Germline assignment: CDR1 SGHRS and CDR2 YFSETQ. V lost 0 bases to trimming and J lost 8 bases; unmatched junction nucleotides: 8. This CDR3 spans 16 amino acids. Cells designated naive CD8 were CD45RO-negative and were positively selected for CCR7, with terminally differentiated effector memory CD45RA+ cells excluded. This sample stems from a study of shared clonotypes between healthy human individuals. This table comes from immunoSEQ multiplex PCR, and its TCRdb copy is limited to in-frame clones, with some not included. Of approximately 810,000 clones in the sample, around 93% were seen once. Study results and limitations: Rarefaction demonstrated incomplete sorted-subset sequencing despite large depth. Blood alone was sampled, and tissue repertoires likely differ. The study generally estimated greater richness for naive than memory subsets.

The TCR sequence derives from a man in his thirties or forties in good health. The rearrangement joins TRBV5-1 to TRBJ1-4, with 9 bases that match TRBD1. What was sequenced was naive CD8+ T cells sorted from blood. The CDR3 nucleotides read TGCGCCAGCAGCTTGGCTCGGACAGGGGAGGAGGAAAAACTGTTTTTT. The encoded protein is CASSLARTGEEEKLFF.